Below, 17 T cell receptor beta chains from the same sample are listed, as sequenced in a study of PD-L1 blockade in urothelial cancer. This table comes from immunoSEQ multiplex PCR, and its TCRdb copy is limited to in-frame clones, with some not included. The sample includes roughly 100,000 clones, approximately 85% seen only once; the top ten take 2.4%. Sequencing used PBMCs, obtained around atezolizumab (anti-PD-L1) treatment. These receptors were collected from a man aged 45 to 65 with urothelial cancer.

This clone was seen a few times. The chain uses TRBV6-1 and TRBJ1-6; D gene ambiguous. The germline CDR1 and CDR2 sequences are MNHNS and SASEGT. Trimming took 3 bases from V and 0 from J, leaving 9 bases between them. CDR3 length equals 16 residues. The chain's CDR3 is CASSDSSSSYNSPLHF. CDR3 in DNA: TGTGCCAGCAGTGATTCTAGTAGCTCCTATAATTCACCCCTCCACTTT.

The chain joins TRBV28 to TRBJ1-3; maybe TRBD1 (6 bases). CDR1 is MDHEN, CDR2 SYDVKM, per germline. Trimming took off 7 bases at V and 1 base at J, with 11 bases between the two ends. This CDR3 spans 14 amino acids. The CDR3, as DNA: TGTGCCAGCACGGGGGGCGCGTCTGGAAACACCATATATTTT. Translated: CASTGGASGNTIYF.

The J gene is TRBJ1-5, the V gene TRBV29-1, with TRBD1 matching 10 bases. CDR1 SQVTM and CDR2 ANQGSEA come from the germline V gene. The CDR3 loop spans 14 amino acids. The V segment lost 5 bases and the J segment 2 bases; nucleotides outside the gene matches: 3. The CDR3 nucleotides are TGCAGCGTTTTGACAGGGGGCGGCAATCAGCCCCAGCATTTT. Amino acid sequence: CSVLTGGGNQPQHF.

The rearrangement joins TRBV6-6 to TRBJ2-7; a possible D gene is TRBD2 (5 bases). CDR3 size: 11 residues. Germline assignment: CDR1 MNHNY and CDR2 SVGAGI (reference sequence). The V and J ends lost 7 bases and 4 bases respectively, with 8 bases between them. This CDR3 reads CASMRGYEQYF. In nucleotides, the CDR3 is TGTGCCAGCATGAGAGGGTACGAGCAGTACTTC.

This clone was found once. V and J are TRBV9 and TRBJ1-3, with D perhaps matching TRBD1 (6 bases). The germline V and J ends were trimmed by 3 bases and 2 bases, with 12 bases remaining between them. The germline gives CDR1 SGDLS, CDR2 YYNGEE. This CDR3 region has 15 residues. CDR3 bases: TGTGCCAGCAGCGCCACAGGGTTTACTGGAAACACCATATATTTT. This sequence encodes CASSATGFTGNTIYF.

This clone was seen a few times. The chain recombines TRBV10-3 with TRBJ1-2; D is unclear. This CDR3 is built from 13 residues. V shed 2 bases and J shed 1 base, with 5 bases lying between them. The V gene's germline CDR1 is ENHRY and CDR2 SYGVKD. The CDR3 sequence: CAISEVINYGYTF. CDR3 DNA: TGTGCCATCAGTGAGGTTATTAACTATGGCTACACCTTC.

This chain joins TRBV25-1 and TRBJ2-5; 7 bases map to TRBD1. The CDR3 loop spans 17 amino acids. Germline CDR1 MGHDK, CDR2 SYGVNS. Trimming took 6 bases from V and 7 from J; bases not matched to a gene: 20. As DNA, the CDR3 is TGTGCCAGCAGGGCCTTTGAAGAGGGGGCGCGTTCAGGGACCCAGTACTTC. Translated, it gives CASRAFEEGARSGTQYF.

The chain recombines TRBV4-1 with TRBJ2-1; the D gene is possibly TRBD2 (5 bases). Trimming took 1 base from V and 10 from J, leaving 20 bases between them. Germline lookup yields CDR1 MGHRA and CDR2 YSYEKL. The CDR3 consists of 16 residues. The CDR3 reads CASSQGPPPAGGEQFF. As DNA, the CDR3 is TGCGCCAGCAGCCAAGGCCCCCCCCCGGCGGGTGGGGAGCAGTTCTTC.

The CDR3 bases are TGCGCCAGCAGCCAAGCCGGACTGAATCCCATGAACACTGAAGCTTTCTTT. As protein: CASSQAGLNPMNTEAFF. The genes are TRBV4-1 and TRBJ1-1; D not certain. The germline gives CDR1 MGHRA, CDR2 YSYEKL. Trimming left V 1 base short and J 0 bases short, with 15 bases between. This CDR3 is 17 amino acids long.

The gene calls are TRBV10-2 and TRBJ2-7; 10 nucleotides match TRBD1. The germline V gene has CDR1 WSHSY and CDR2 SAAADI. V lost 11 bases to trimming and J lost 9 bases; unmatched junction nucleotides: 13. The CDR3 sequence is 13 residues long. CDR3 DNA sequence: TGCGCCTGCATGGGACAGGGGCCCCTCGGGCAGTACTTC. Amino acids: CACMGQGPLGQYF.

The chain carries TRBV28 and TRBJ2-7; 12 bases align to TRBD2. The ends lost 0 bases at V and 4 bases at J; junction bases unmatched: 1. Germline V lookup: CDR1 MDHEN, CDR2 SYDVKM. The CDR3 runs 15 residues. The DNA of the CDR3 is TGTGCCAGCAGTTTATGGACTAGCGGGGGTTACGAGCAGTACTTC. Protein: CASSLWTSGGYEQYF.

The chain couples TRBV29-1 to TRBJ2-7; TRBD2 is a possible D gene (5 bases). CDR3 length equals 14 residues. Between the trimmed V and J ends, which lost 1 base and 4 bases, there was a span of 14 bases. Germline loops: CDR1 SQVTM, CDR2 ANQGSEA. For the CDR3, the DNA is TGCAGCGTTGAAGCCCGCAAATGGACTTACGAGCAGTACTTC. Its protein is CSVEARKWTYEQYF.

This sequence joins TRBV19 and TRBJ2-1, with 8 nucleotides matching TRBD1. Germline V lookup: CDR1 LNHDA, CDR2 SQIVND (reference sequence). J was trimmed by 9 bases and V by 7 bases; bases with no gene match: 8. This CDR3 is 13 amino acids long. The CDR3 region is CASKGQGAGEQFF. The CDR3 DNA is TGTGCCAGTAAGGGGCAGGGGGCGGGTGAGCAGTTCTTC. Full variable domain (remainder filled in from reference TRBV19 and TRBJ2-1): DGGITQSPKYLFRKEGQNVTLSCEQNLNHDAMYWYRQDPGQGLRLIYYSQIVNDFQKGDIAEGYSVSREKKESFPLTVTSAQKNPTAFYLCASKGQGAGEQFFGPGTRLTVL.

CDR3 sequence reads: CASSLGAQETQYF. CDR3 sequence (DNA): TGCGCCAGCAGCTTGGGAGCCCAAGAGACCCAGTACTTC. The chain recombines TRBV5-1 with TRBJ2-5; no clear D. Trimming stripped 0 bases from V and 1 base from J, with 4 bases between. The CDR3 totals 13 residues. Per the germline V gene, CDR1 is SGHRS and CDR2 is YFSETQ. The variable domain in full, completed from reference TRBV5-1 and TRBJ2-5, reads KAGVTQTPRYLIKTRGQQVTLSCSPISGHRSVSWYQQTPGQGLQFLFEYFSETQRNKGNFPGRFSGRQFSNSRSEMNVSTLELGDSALYLCASSLGAQETQYFGPGTRLLVL.

This chain links TRBV18 with TRBJ1-5; D might be TRBD1 (6 bases). Germline V gene data show CDR1 as KGHSH and CDR2 as LQKENI. The germline V and J ends were trimmed by 2 bases and 3 bases, with 11 bases remaining between them. The CDR3 contains 15 residues. The CDR3 is CASSPRQGFNQPQHF. The CDR3 DNA is TGTGCCAGCTCACCAAGGCAGGGGTTCAATCAGCCCCAGCATTTT.

V and J are TRBV7-2 and TRBJ2-7; 8 nucleotides line up with TRBD1. The V gene's germline CDR1 is SGHTA and CDR2 FQGNSA. Trimming cost V 1 base and J 2 bases; bases outside gene matches: 4. The CDR3 extends over 15 amino acids. This CDR3 is CASSLVGTGTYEQYF. The CDR3 region has the DNA TGTGCCAGCAGCTTAGTAGGGACAGGCACCTACGAGCAGTACTTC.

The chain combines TRBV2 with TRBJ1-2, with a tentative D call TRBD1 (5 bases). This CDR3 spans 13 amino acids. V was trimmed by 2 bases and J by 6 bases, leaving 10 bases between them. Germline V gene lookup returns CDR1 SNHLY and CDR2 FYNNEI. The CDR3 reads CASSESGRNGYTF. Here the CDR3 DNA reads TGTGCCAGCAGTGAATCAGGGCGAAATGGCTACACCTTC.